Below are 6 T cell receptor beta chains sequenced from a single sample in a study of CD8+CD57+ T cells in acquired aplastic anemia (dated by TCRdb to 2017 to 2018). Data came from an Illumina HiSeq 2000. Profiling of TCR beta VDJ combinations and CDR3 sequences used genomic DNA as the template. TCRdb took the public reads, trimmed them with fastp at Q25, ran MiXCR for clone calling and kept in-frame beta chains. Rows merge per CDR3 protein into single entries with the most common DNA and genes. Across this sample there are roughly 500,000 distinct CDR3 sequences, with about a third seen only once. Less than 0.85% of the sample is taken by the ten largest. Expansion of CD8+CD57+ cells had been shown by flow cytometry in the patients chosen for sequencing. The specimen sequenced was sorted CD4+, CD8+, or CD8+CD57+ T cells (not recorded which) from PBMCs. Every receptor here comes from a human donor with aplastic anemia.

The rearrangement uses TRBV6-2 or TRBV6-3 and TRBJ1-1; possible D gene TRBD1, 5 bases. Looked up from germline, CDR1 is MNHEY and CDR2 is SVGEGT. The germline V and J ends were trimmed by 0 bases and 0 bases, with 11 bases remaining between them. The CDR3 has 16 residues. CDR3 DNA sequence: TGTGCCAGCAGTTACTCGAGCTGGGACTTGAACACTGAAGCTTTCTTT. Its translation is CASSYSSWDLNTEAFF.

In this sample, this clonotype turned up many times. The gene calls are TRBV19 and TRBJ2-1; 7 bases are a match to TRBD2. Germline V gene sequence: CDR1 LNHDA, CDR2 SQIVND (reference sequence). The ends lost 6 bases at V and 6 bases at J; junction bases unmatched: 11. The CDR3 sequence is 15 residues long. The CDR3 protein is CASRSGQRGINEQFF. As DNA, the CDR3 is TGTGCCAGTAGATCGGGCCAGCGGGGAATCAATGAGCAGTTCTTC.

In regard to this clonotype: One base away lies a much larger clone, so this may be a sequencing read error. J is TRBJ1-2 and V is TRBV2; 10 nucleotides match TRBD1. This CDR3 comprises 12 residues. Per the germline V gene, CDR1 is SNHLY and CDR2 is FYNNEI. The V and J ends lost 8 bases and 8 bases, in that order; junction bases with no gene match: 5. CDR3 amino acids: CASGTGAVGYTF. Written as DNA, the CDR3 is TGTGCCAGCGGGACAGGGGCCGTCGGCTACACCTTC.

The chain joins TRBV5-1 to TRBJ2-3; D not certain. Trimming took 2 bases from V and 0 from J, leaving 16 bases between them. This CDR3 has 17 residues. The germline gives CDR1 SGHRS, CDR2 YFSETQ. In DNA, the CDR3 is TGCGCCAGCAGCTTATTGGGCAGGACCACGAGCACAGATACGCAGTATTTT. Encoded protein: CASSLLGRTTSTDTQYF.

This chain connects TRBV2 to TRBJ2-7; possibly TRBD2 for D (5 bases). V was trimmed by 6 bases and J by 1 base, leaving 10 bases between them. The CDR3 has 13 amino acids. Germline V gene data show CDR1 as SNHLY and CDR2 as FYNNEI. This CDR3 reads CASSRTRSYEQYF. The CDR3 coding sequence is TGTGCCAGCAGCCGGACTCGGTCCTACGAGCAGTACTTC.

As for this clonotype: Germline is not matched at one junction end, which may reflect a read error. The chain carries TRBV10-3 and TRBJ1-1; 7 nucleotides agree with TRBD1. The CDR3 is made up of 14 amino acids. Germline V lookup: CDR1 ENHRY, CDR2 SYGVKD. This chain's CDR3 is CASSEGTAYTEAFF. DNA of the CDR3: TGTGCCAGCAGTGAGGGGACAGCCTACACTGAAGCTTTCTTT.